A selection of T cell receptor beta chains follows, all from one sample in a study of vaccination and CD4 T cells after COVID-19. TCRdb analysed the PCR reads with MiXCR anew, one entry per CDR3 protein. This table has about 23,000 distinct CDR3 sequences, around 69% appearing once. Their recognized antigens are unknown. Sequenced here: CD4+ T cells from blood, cultured in vitro, sampled after SARS-CoV-2 vaccination. All receptors come from a human donor who received a COVID-19 vaccine. CDR3s include the opening cysteine and the closing phenylalanine or tryptophan. D genes are given only for firm matches. Some rows mark clone size as missing; the rest say once, few, many or name a class of expanded clone.

>TRBJ1-6|TRBD1|TRBV12-5|once
CASGLVQGAESPLHF
TGTGCTAGTGGTTTGGTACAGGGGGCGGAATCACCCCTCCACTTT
>TRBJ2-2|NA|TRBV24-1|few
CATSDYGGNTGELFF
TGTGCCACCAGTGATTATGGGGGGAACACCGGGGAGCTGTTTTTT
>TRBJ2-7|NA|TRBV24-1|few
CATSDSAGAYEQYF
TGTGCCACCAGTGATTCCGCAGGGGCCTACGAGCAGTACTTC
>TRBJ1-1|NA|TRBV7-9|NA
CASRGHRENTEAFF
TGTGCCAGCAGAGGACACAGGGAGAACACTGAAGCTTTCTTT
>TRBJ2-7|TRBD1|TRBV7-9|NA
CASSRGTESSYEQYF
TGTGCCAGCAGCCGTGGGACAGAGAGCTCCTACGAGCAGTACTTC
>TRBJ1-2|NA|TRBV25-1|NA
CASSGEGKGYTF
TGTGCCAGCAGTGGAGAAGGGAAAGGCTACACCTTC
>TRBJ2-3|TRBD2|TRBV30|NA
CAWGGGMRRDTQYF
TGTGCCTGGGGCGGGGGGATGAGGAGAGATACGCAGTATTTT
>TRBJ2-7|TRBD2|TRBV6-1|few
CASSRTSGGIGYEQYF
TGTGCCAGCAGCCGGACTAGCGGGGGGATAGGCTACGAGCAGTACTTC
>TRBJ1-6|NA|TRBV14|NA
CASSLRIGSYNSPLHF
TGTGCCAGCAGCCTCCGGATTGGCTCCTATAATTCACCCCTCCACTTT
>TRBJ2-1|NA|TRBV6-1|NA
CASRRVGGYDEQFF
TGTGCCAGCAGACGGGTCGGAGGCTACGATGAGCAGTTCTTC
>TRBJ2-5|TRBD1|TRBV30|NA
CAWSKLRGQQETQYF
TGTGCCTGGAGTAAGCTTAGGGGACAGCAAGAGACCCAGTACTTC
>TRBJ1-2|TRBD1|TRBV12-3/TRBV12-4|NA
CASTSVQGHIGYTF
TGTGCCAGCACCTCAGTACAGGGGCATATCGGCTACACCTTC
>TRBJ2-5|TRBD2|TRBV20-1|once
CSATPPGLAGQETQYF
TGCAGTGCCACACCCCCTGGACTAGCGGGGCAAGAGACCCAGTACTTC
>TRBJ2-7|NA|TRBV29-1|NA
CSAGTGGTGRDEQYF
TGCAGCGCCGGCACGGGGGGGACAGGGAGGGACGAGCAGTACTTC
>TRBJ2-1|NA|TRBV11-3|NA
CASSSWEYRTAKAYNEQFF
TGTGCCAGCAGCTCTTGGGAATATAGGACAGCAAAAGCCTACAATGAGCAGTTCTTC
>TRBJ2-2|NA|TRBV2|few
CASRGTSTGELFF
TGTGCCTCCAGGGGCACCAGCACCGGGGAGCTGTTTTTT
>TRBJ2-7|NA|TRBV2|NA
CASTGEYEQYF
TGTGCCAGCACCGGCGAATACGAGCAGTACTTC
>TRBJ2-7|TRBD1|TRBV2|NA
CASRGTVSAYEQYF
TGTGCCAGCAGGGGGACAGTGTCAGCCTACGAGCAGTACTTC
>TRBJ1-2|NA|TRBV12-3/TRBV12-4|NA
CASSLHGDYGYTF
TGTGCCAGCAGTTTACACGGAGACTATGGCTACACCTTC